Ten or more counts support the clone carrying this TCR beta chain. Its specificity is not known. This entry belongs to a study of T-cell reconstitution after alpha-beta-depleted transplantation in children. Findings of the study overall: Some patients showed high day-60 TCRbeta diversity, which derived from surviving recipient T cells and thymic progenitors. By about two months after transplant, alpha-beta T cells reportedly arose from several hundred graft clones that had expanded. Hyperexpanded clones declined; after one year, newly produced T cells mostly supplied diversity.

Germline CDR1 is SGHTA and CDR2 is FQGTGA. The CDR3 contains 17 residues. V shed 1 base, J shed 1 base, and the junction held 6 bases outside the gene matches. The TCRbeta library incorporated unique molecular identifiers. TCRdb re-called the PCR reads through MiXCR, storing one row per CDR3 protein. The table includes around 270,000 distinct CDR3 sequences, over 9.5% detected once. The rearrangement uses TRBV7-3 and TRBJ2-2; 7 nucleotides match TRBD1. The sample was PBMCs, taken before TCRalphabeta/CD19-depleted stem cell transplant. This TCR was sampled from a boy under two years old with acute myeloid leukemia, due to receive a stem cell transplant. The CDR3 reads CASSLRVWTGNTGELFF. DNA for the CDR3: TGTGCCAGCAGCTTAAGGGTCTGGACAGGGAACACCGGGGAGCTGTTTTTT.